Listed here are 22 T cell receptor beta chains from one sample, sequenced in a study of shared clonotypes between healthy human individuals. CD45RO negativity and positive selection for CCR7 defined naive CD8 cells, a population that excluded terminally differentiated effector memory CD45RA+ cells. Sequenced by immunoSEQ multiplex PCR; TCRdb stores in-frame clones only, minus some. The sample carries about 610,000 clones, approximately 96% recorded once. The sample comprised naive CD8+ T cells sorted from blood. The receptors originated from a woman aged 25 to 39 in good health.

For the CDR3, the DNA is TGTGCCAGCAGTGAAGGACTAGCGGGAGTCAATGAGCAGTTCTTC. Translation gives CASSEGLAGVNEQFF. This chain connects TRBV2 to TRBJ2-1; TRBD2 aligns across 12 bases. V shed 1 base, J shed 6 bases, and the junction held 1 base outside the gene matches. The germline V gene encodes CDR1 SNHLY and CDR2 FYNNEI. There are 15 residues in the CDR3.

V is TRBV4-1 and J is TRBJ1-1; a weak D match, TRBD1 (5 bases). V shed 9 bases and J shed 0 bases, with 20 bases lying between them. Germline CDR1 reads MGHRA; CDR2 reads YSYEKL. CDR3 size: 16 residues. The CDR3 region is CASIRTIGGMNTEAFF. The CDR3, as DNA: TGCGCCAGTATACGGACAATCGGCGGGATGAACACTGAAGCTTTCTTT.

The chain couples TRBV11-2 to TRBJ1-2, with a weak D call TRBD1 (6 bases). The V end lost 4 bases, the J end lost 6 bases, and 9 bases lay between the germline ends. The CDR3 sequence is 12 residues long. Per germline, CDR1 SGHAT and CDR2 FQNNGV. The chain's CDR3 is CASSYYRDGYTF. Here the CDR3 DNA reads TGTGCCAGCAGCTACTACAGGGATGGCTACACCTTC.

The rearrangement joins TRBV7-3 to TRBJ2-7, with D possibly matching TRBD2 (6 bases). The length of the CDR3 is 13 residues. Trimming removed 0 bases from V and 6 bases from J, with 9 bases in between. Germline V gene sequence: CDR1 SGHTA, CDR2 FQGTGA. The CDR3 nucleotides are TGTGCCAGCAGCTTAACAGCCGGGGGCGAGCAGTACTTC. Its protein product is CASSLTAGGEQYF.

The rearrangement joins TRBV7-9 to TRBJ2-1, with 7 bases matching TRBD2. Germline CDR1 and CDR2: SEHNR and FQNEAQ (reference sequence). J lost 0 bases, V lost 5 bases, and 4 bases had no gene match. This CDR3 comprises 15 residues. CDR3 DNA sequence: TGTGCCAGCAGCAAAGGCGGGAGCTCCTACAATGAGCAGTTCTTC. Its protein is CASSKGGSSYNEQFF.

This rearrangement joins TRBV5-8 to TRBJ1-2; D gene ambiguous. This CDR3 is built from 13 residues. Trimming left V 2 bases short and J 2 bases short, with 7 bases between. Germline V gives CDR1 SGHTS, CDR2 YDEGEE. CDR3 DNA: TGTGCCAGCAGCTTCAGAGCCAACTATGGCTACACCTTC. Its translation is CASSFRANYGYTF.

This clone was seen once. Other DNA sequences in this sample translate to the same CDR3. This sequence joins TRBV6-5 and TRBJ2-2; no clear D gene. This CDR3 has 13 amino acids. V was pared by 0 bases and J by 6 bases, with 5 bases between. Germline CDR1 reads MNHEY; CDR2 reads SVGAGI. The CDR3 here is CASSYSRAGELFF. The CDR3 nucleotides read TGTGCCAGCAGTTACTCCCGTGCCGGGGAGCTGTTTTTT.

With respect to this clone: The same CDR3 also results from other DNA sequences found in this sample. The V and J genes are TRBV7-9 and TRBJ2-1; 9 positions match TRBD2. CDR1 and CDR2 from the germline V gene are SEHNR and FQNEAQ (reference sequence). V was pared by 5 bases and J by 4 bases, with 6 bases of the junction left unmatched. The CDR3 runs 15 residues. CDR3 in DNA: TGTGCCAGCAGCCCATTGGCGGGAGGGTACAATGAGCAGTTCTTC. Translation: CASSPLAGGYNEQFF.

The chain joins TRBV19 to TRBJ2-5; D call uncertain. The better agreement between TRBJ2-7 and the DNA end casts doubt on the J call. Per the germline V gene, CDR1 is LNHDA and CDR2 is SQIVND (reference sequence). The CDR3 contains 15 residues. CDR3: CASSIAGSRSYEQYF. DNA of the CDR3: TGTGCCAGTAGTATAGCGGGTTCTCGCTCCTACGAGCAGTACTTC.

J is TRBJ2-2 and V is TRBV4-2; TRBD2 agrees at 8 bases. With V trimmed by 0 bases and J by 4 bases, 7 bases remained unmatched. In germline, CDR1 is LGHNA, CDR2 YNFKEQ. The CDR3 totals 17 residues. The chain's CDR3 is CASSQDRREDSTGELFF. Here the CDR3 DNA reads TGTGCCAGCAGCCAAGATCGGCGGGAGGATAGCACCGGGGAGCTGTTTTTT.

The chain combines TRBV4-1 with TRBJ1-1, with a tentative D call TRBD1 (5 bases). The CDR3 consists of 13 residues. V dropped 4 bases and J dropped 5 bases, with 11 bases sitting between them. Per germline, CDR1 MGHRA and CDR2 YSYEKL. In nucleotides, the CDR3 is TGCGCCAGCAGCCCCGTAAGGGGTACTGAAGCTTTCTTT. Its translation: CASSPVRGTEAFF.

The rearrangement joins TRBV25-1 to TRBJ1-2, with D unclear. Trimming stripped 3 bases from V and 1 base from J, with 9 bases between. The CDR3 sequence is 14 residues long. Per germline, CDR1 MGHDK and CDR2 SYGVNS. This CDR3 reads CASSDHSLNYGYTF. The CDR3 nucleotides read TGTGCCAGCAGTGATCACAGCCTTAACTATGGCTACACCTTC.

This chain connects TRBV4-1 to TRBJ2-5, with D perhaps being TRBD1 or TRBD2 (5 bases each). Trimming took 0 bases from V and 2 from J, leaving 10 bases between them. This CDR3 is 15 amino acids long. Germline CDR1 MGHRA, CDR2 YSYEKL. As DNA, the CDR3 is TGCGCCAGCAGCCAAGACGGGGCCCCTCAAGAGACCCAGTACTTC. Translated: CASSQDGAPQETQYF.

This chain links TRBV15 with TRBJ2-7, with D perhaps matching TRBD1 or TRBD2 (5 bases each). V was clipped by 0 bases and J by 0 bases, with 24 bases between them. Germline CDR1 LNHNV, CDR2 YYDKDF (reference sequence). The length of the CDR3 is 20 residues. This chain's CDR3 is CATSRDSGFSWGRSSYEQYF. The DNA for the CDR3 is TGTGCCACCAGCAGAGATTCGGGATTTAGTTGGGGGAGAAGCTCCTACGAGCAGTACTTC.

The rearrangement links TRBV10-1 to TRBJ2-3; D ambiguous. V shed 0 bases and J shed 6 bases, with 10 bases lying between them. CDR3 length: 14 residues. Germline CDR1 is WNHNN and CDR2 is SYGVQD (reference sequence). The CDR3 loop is CASSESRLDDTQYF. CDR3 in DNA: TGCGCCAGCAGTGAGTCCAGGTTAGATGATACGCAGTATTTT.

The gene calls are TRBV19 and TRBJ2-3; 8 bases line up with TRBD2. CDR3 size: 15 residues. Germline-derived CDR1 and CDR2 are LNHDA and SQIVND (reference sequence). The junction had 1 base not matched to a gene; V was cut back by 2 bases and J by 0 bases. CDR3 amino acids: CASSIREGSTDTQYF. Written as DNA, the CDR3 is TGTGCCAGTAGTATACGGGAGGGGAGCACAGATACGCAGTATTTT.

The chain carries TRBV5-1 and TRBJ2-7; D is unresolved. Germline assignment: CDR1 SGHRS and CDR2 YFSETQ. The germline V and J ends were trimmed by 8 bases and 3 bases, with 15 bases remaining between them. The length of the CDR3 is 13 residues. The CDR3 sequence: CASRLGWDYEQYF. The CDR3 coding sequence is TGCGCCAGTCGCTTAGGGTGGGACTACGAGCAGTACTTC.

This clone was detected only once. DNA for the CDR3: TGTGCCAGCAGTTTATCCCCGGGGTCGGGTAACAATGAGCAGTTCTTC. It translates to CASSLSPGSGNNEQFF. The chain uses TRBV27 and TRBJ2-1; D is possibly TRBD2 (5 bases). This CDR3 spans 16 amino acids. V was pared by 0 bases and J by 5 bases, with 14 bases between. CDR1 is MNHEY, CDR2 SMNVEV, per germline (reference sequence).

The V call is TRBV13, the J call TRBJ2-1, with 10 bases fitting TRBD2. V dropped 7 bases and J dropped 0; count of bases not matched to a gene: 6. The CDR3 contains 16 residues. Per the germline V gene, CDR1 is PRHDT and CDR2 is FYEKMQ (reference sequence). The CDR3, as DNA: TGTGCCAGCACCGCCTCTAGCGGGGGCTCCTACAATGAGCAGTTCTTC. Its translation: CASTASSGGSYNEQFF.

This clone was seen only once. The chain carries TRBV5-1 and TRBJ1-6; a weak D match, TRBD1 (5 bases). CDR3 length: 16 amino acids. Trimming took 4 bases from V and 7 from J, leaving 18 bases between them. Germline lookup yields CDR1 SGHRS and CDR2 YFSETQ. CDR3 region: CASSPRGGRPNSPLHF. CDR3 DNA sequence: TGCGCCAGCAGCCCGCGGGGCGGAAGGCCAAATTCACCCCTCCACTTT. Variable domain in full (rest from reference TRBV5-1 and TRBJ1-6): KAGVTQTPRYLIKTRGQQVTLSCSPISGHRSVSWYQQTPGQGLQFLFEYFSETQRNKGNFPGRFSGRQFSNSRSEMNVSTLELGDSALYLCASSPRGGRPNSPLHFGNGTRLTVT.

The CDR3 protein is CASFGTSTNEQYF. The CDR3 nucleotides read TGCGCCAGCTTTGGGACTAGTACCAACGAGCAGTACTTC. The gene calls are TRBV10-2 and TRBJ2-7; 8 bases are shared with TRBD2. Germline V CDR1 and CDR2: WSHSY, SAAADI. The length of the CDR3 is 13 residues. V shed 8 bases and J 5 bases; nucleotides not matched to a gene: 8.

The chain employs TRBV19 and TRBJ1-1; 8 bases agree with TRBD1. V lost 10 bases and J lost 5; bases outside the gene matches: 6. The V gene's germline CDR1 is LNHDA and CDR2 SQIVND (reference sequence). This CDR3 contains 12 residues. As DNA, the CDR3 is TGTGCCACGAGGACAGGGCTGACTGAAGCTTTCTTT. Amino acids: CATRTGLTEAFF.